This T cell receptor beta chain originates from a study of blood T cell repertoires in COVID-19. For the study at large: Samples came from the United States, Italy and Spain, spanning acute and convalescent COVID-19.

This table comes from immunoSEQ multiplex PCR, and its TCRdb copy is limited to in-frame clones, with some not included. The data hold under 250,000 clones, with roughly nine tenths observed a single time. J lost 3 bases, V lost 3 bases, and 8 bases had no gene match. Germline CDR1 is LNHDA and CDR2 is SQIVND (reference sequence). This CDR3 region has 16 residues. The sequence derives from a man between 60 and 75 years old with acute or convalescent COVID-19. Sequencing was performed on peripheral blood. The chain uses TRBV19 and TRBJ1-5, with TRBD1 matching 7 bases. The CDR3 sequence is CASSMEDRAYNQPQHF. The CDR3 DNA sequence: TGTGCCAGTAGTATGGAAGACAGGGCTTACAATCAGCCCCAGCATTTT. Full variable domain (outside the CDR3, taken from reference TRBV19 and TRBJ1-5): DGGITQSPKYLFRKEGQNVTLSCEQNLNHDAMYWYRQDPGQGLRLIYYSQIVNDFQKGDIAEGYSVSREKKESFPLTVTSAQKNPTAFYLCASSMEDRAYNQPQHFGDGTRLSIL.